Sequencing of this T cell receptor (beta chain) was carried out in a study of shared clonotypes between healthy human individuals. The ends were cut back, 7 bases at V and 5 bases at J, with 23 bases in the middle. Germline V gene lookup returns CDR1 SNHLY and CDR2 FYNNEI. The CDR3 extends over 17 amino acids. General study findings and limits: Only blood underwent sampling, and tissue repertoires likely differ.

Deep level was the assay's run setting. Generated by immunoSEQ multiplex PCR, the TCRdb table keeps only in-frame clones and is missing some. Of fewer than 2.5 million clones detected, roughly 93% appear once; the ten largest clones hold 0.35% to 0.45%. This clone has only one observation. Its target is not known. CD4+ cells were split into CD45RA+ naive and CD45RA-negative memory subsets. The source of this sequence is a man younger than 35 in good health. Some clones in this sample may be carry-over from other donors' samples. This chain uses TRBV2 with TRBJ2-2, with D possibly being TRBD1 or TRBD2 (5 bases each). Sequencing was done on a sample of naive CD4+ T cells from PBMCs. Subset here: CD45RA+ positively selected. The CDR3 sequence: CASTLPGRGRGTGELFF. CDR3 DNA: TGTGCCAGCACCCTTCCCGGAAGGGGCCGCGGGACCGGGGAGCTGTTTTTT.